This record covers a single T cell receptor (beta chain). Treatment reported: treatment-naive control, cytoreductive nephrectomy. Clear cell pathology was present in this patient's renal cell carcinoma. Method: immunoSEQ multiplex PCR; TCRdb's copy keeps in-frame clones and lacks some. This repertoire shows 13,000 to 15,000 clones, about 56% found once; its top ten account for approximately 12%. Germline loops: CDR1 MGHDK, CDR2 SYGVNS. The ends were cut back, 4 bases at V and 9 bases at J, with 16 bases in the middle. The CDR3 totals 15 residues. These data belong to a study of radiation and T cells in renal cell carcinoma.

This material consisted of tumor tissue, taken from a patient whose treatment was nephrectomy without radiotherapy. The clonotype originates from a man aged 50 to 60 with renal cell carcinoma. The rearrangement uses TRBV25-1 and TRBJ1-6; TRBD1 might be the D (5 bases). The CDR3 DNA sequence: TGTGCCAGCAGTGCCCTCGGGTACGGGGGTTCACCCCTCCACTTT. It encodes CASSALGYGGSPLHF.